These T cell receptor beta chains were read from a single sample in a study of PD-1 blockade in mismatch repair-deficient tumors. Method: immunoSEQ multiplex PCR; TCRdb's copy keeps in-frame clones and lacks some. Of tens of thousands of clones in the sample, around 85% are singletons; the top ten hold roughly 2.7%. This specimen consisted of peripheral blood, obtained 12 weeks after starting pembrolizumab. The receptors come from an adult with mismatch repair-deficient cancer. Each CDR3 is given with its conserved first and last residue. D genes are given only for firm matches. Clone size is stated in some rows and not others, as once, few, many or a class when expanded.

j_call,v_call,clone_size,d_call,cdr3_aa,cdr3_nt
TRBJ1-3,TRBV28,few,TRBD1,CASNPITRRDRGLGNTIYF,TGTGCCAGCAACCCAATAACGCGCCGAGACAGGGGGCTTGGAAACACCATATATTTT
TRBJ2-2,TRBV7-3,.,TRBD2,CASRPTSGRVPGELFF,TGTGCCAGCAGACCCACTAGCGGGAGGGTTCCCGGGGAGCTGTTTTTT
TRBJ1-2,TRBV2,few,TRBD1,CASGQGGYTF,TGTGCCAGCGGACAGGGTGGCTACACCTTC
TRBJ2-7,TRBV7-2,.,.,CASSFRAEGEQYF,TGTGCCAGCAGCTTCCGTGCAGAAGGCGAGCAGTACTTC
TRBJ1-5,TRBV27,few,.,CASSRRAENSNQPQHF,TGTGCCAGCAGTCGCCGGGCCGAGAATAGCAATCAGCCCCAGCATTTT
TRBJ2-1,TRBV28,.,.,CASSLRGEQFF,TGTGCCAGCAGTTTGCGGGGTGAGCAGTTCTTC
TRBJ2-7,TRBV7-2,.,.,CASSLNGMPSYEQYF,TGTGCCAGCAGCTTAAACGGGATGCCTTCCTACGAGCAGTACTTC
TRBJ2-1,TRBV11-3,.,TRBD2,CASRGLAGGNEQFF,TGTGCCAGCCGCGGACTAGCGGGAGGCAATGAGCAGTTCTTC
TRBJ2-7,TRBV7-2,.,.,CASSLHASIYEQYF,TGTGCCAGCAGCTTACACGCATCCATCTACGAGCAGTACTTC
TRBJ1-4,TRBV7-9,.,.,CASNMTLMGRAQTNEKLFF,TGTGCCAGCAATATGACTTTAATGGGAAGGGCTCAAACTAATGAAAAACTGTTTTTT
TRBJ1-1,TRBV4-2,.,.,CASSQVGNTEAFF,TGTGCCAGCAGCCAAGTGGGTAACACTGAAGCTTTCTTT
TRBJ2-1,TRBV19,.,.,CASSMIAERYNEQFF,TGTGCCAGTAGTATGATCGCGGAACGATACAATGAGCAGTTCTTC